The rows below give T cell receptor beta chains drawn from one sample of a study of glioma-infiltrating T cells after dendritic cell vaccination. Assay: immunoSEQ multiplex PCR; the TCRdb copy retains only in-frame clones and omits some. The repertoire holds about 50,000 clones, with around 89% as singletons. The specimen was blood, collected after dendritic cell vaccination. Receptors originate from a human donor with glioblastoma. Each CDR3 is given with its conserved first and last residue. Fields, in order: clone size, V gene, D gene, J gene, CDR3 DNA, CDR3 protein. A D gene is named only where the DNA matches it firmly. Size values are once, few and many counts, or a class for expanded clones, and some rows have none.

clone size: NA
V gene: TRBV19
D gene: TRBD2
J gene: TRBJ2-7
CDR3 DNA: TGTGCCAGTAGTATATCTGACGGGAGGGAGCAGTACTTC
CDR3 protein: CASSISDGREQYF

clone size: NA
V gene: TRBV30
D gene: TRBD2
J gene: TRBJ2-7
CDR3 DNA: TGTGCCTGGAGCACTATAGCGGGAGACTACGAGCAGTACTTC
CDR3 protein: CAWSTIAGDYEQYF

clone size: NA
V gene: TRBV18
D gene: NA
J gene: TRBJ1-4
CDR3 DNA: TGTGCCAGCTCACCGGCACGACACGTGGGTGAAAAACTGTTTTTT
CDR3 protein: CASSPARHVGEKLFF

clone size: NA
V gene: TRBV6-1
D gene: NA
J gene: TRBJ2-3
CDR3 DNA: TGTGCCGGAGGGGAACAGAGGACGCAGTATTTT
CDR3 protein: CAGGEQRTQYF

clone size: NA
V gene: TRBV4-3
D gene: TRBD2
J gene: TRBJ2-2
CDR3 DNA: TGCGCCAGCAGAATAGCGGGAGCGGGGACCGGGGAGCTGTTTTTT
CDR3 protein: CASRIAGAGTGELFF

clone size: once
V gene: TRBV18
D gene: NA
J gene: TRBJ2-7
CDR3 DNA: TGTGCCAGCTCACCCCCCAGGGGAGAATCCTACGAGCAGTACTTC
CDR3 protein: CASSPPRGESYEQYF

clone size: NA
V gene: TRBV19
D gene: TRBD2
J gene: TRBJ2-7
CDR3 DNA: TGTGCCAGTAGTCTCGGACTAGCTAACGAGCAGTACTTC
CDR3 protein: CASSLGLANEQYF

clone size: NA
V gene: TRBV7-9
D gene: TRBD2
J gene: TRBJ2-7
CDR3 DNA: TGTGCCAGCAGAGCGGGAGATCTCGAGCAGTACTTC
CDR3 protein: CASRAGDLEQYF

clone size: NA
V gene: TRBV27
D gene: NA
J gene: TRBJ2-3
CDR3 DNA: TGTGCCAGCCAAGCCTCCCTTTGGGCCTCTATAGATACGCAGTATTTT
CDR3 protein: CASQASLWASIDTQYF

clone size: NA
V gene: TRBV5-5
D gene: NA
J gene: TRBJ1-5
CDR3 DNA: TGTGCCAGCAGCTTGACCAGGACATCTACTCAGCCCCAGCATTTT
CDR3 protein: CASSLTRTSTQPQHF

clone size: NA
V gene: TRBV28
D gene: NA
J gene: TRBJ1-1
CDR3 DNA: TGTGCCAGCAGACCTATTCAGGGTTACACTGAAGCTTTCTTT
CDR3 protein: CASRPIQGYTEAFF

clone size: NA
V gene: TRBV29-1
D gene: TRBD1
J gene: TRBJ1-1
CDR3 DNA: TGCAGCGTGCGACAGGGGGTACTCACTGAAGCTTTCTTT
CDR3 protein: CSVRQGVLTEAFF

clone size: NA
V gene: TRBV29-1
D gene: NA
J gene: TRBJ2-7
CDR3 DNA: TGCAGCGTTTCACTTAAGCTTAACTACGAGCAGTACTTC
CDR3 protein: CSVSLKLNYEQYF

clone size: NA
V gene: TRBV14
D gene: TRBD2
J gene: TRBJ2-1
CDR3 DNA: TGTGCCAGCAGCCCTTCCCCTAGCGGGAGGGGGCCCTACAATGAGCAGTTCTTC
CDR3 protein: CASSPSPSGRGPYNEQFF

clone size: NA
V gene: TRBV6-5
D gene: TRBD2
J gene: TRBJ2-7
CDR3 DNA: TGTGCCAGCAGTTACAGTCTAGCGGGAGCCTACGAGCAGTACTTC
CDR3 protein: CASSYSLAGAYEQYF

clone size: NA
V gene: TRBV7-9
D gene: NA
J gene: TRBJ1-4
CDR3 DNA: TGTGCCAGCAGCTCCAACTTCCGACAGACCAATGAAAAACTGTTTTTT
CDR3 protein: CASSSNFRQTNEKLFF

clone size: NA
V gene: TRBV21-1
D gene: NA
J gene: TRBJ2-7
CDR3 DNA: TGTGCCAGCAGCAAAGTTCAGTCCTACGAGCAGTACTTC
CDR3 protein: CASSKVQSYEQYF

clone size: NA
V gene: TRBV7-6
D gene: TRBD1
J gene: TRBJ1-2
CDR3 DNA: TGTGCCAGCAGCCCTACCGGGGGGACAGGCGGATCGTATGGCTACACCTTC
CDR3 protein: CASSPTGGTGGSYGYTF

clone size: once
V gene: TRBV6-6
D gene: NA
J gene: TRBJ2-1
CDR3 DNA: TGTGCCAGCAGTTACCGGGACATGAGTGAGCAGTTCTTC
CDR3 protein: CASSYRDMSEQFF

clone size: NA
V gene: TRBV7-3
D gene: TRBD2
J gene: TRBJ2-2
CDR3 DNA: TGTGCCAGCAGCTTGGGCTTCGGGAGGGCCGACACCGGGGAGCTGTTTTTT
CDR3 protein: CASSLGFGRADTGELFF

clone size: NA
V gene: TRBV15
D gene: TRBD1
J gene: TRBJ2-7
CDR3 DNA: TGTGCCACCGGGACAGACTCCTACGAGCAGTACTTC
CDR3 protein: CATGTDSYEQYF

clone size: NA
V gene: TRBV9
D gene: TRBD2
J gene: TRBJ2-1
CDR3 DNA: TGTGCCAGCAGCGTAGTGGCTAGCGGGACTGGTGAGCAGTTCTTC
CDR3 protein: CASSVVASGTGEQFF

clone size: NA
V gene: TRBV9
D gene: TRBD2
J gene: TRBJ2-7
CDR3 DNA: TGTGCCAGCAGCGTAGCGACTAGCGGGTCGAAAGGGAATTACGAGCAGTACTTC
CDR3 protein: CASSVATSGSKGNYEQYF

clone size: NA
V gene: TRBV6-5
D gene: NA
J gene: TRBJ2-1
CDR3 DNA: TGTGCCAGCCGAGGGAGGAACAATGAGCAGTTCTTC
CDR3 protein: CASRGRNNEQFF

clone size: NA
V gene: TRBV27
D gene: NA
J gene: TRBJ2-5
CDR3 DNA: TGTGCCAGCGAGGAAACACTGGGTGAGCGGCAGTACTTC
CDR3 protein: CASEETLGERQYF

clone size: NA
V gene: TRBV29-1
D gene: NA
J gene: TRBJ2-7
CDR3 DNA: TGCAGCGTTGAGGCCCCGAGCAGAGGACACTCCTACGAGCAGTACTTC
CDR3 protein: CSVEAPSRGHSYEQYF

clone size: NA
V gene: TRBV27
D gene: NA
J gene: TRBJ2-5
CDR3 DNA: TGTGCCAGCCTCCATTATCTACGGGAGCAGTACTTC
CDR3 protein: CASLHYLREQYF

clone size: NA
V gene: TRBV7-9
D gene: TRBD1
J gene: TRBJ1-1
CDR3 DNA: TGTGCCAGCAGCTTAGCACAGGGGGCTGGTGAAGCTTTCTTT
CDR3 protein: CASSLAQGAGEAFF